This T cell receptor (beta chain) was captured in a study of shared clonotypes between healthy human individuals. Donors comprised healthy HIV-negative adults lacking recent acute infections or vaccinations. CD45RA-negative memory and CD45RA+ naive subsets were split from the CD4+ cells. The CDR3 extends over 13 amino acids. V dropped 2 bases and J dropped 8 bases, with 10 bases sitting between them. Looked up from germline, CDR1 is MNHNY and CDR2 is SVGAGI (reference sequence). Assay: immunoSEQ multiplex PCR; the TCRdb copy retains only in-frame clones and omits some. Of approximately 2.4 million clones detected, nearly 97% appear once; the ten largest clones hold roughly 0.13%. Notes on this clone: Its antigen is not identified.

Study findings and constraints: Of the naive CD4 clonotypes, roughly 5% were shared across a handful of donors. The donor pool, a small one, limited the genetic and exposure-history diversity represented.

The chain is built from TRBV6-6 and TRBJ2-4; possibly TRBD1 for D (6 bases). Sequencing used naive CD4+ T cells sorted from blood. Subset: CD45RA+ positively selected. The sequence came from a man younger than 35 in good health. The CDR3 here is CASSYVPGDIQYF. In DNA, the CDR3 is TGTGCCAGCAGTTACGTCCCAGGGGACATTCAGTACTTC.